The next 16 T cell receptor beta chains were all read from a single sample in a study of T cell responses to AZD1222 COVID-19 vaccine. The protocol was immunoSEQ multiplex PCR, while the TCRdb copy is restricted to in-frame clones and leaves out a portion. Altogether around 140,000 clones are present, around 90% being singletons, with the ten largest covering about 3.8%. The sequencing here drew on peripheral blood, taken 28 days after the second AZD1222 dose. The receptor source for this set is an adult who received the AZD1222 COVID-19 vaccine.

The chain recombines TRBV14 with TRBJ1-2; D is perhaps TRBD1 (5 bases). The ends were cut back, 2 bases at V and 6 bases at J, with 10 bases in the middle. The germline gives CDR1 SGHDN, CDR2 FVKESK. There are 13 residues in the CDR3. As DNA, the CDR3 is TGTGCCAGCAGCCAACTTGACAGTGATGGCTACACCTTC. Translating it yields CASSQLDSDGYTF.

The rearrangement links TRBV5-8 to TRBJ1-2; TRBD1 is a possible D gene (5 bases). Looked up from germline, CDR1 is SGHTS and CDR2 is YDEGEE. Trimming removed 2 bases at V and 5 bases at J, with 10 bases between. This CDR3 spans 13 amino acids. DNA of the CDR3: TGTGCCAGCAGCTTCGGGCAGGGTTATGGCTACACCTTC. It yields the protein CASSFGQGYGYTF.

The J gene is TRBJ1-2, the V gene TRBV5-4; D is perhaps TRBD1 (6 bases). Deletions cut 4 bases from V and 7 bases from J, with 14 bases between. The germline gives CDR1 SGHNT, CDR2 YYREEE (reference sequence). CDR3 length: 13 residues. The DNA for the CDR3 is TGTGCCAGCAGCGGGGACACAAGGGGTGGCTACACCTTC. The encoded protein is CASSGDTRGGYTF.

The V gene is TRBV4-1, the J gene TRBJ2-1; D unclear. CDR1 MGHRA and CDR2 YSYEKL come from the germline V gene. V lost 1 base to trimming and J lost 4 bases, with 11 bases between them. The CDR3 spans 15 residues. The DNA of the CDR3 is TGCGCCAGCAGCCAAGCCATCCAGGCTTACAATGAGCAGTTCTTC. Translated: CASSQAIQAYNEQFF.

The chain uses TRBV7-3 and TRBJ2-7, with D possibly matching TRBD1 (6 bases). The CDR3 is 16 residues long. V was cut by 1 base and J by 7 bases, with 20 bases left in between. The germline V gene has CDR1 SGHTA and CDR2 FQGTGA. CDR3 nucleotides: TGTGCCAGCAGCTTAAAGGTAAGGACCTCAAGGGGGGAGCAGTACTTC. It yields the protein CASSLKVRTSRGEQYF.

The chain uses TRBV6-5 and TRBJ1-2; possible D gene TRBD1, 6 bases. CDR1 and CDR2 from the germline V gene are MNHEY and SVGAGI. The CDR3 sequence is 14 residues long. V was shortened by 3 bases and J by 4 bases, with 12 bases between the two germline ends. The CDR3 region has the DNA TGTGCCAGCAGTTATGGGGGGCTGGGCTATGGCTACACCTTC. It codes for CASSYGGLGYGYTF.

With respect to this clone: A read error may account for a junction end that differs from germline. The J gene is TRBJ2-7, the V gene TRBV19; TRBD1 might be the D (6 bases). CDR3 length equals 14 residues. Germline loops: CDR1 LNHDA, CDR2 SQIVND (reference sequence). CDR3 nucleotide sequence: TGTGCCAGTGGTATCCAGGGGAAGCGCTACGAGCAGTACTTC. Its protein is CASGIQGKRYEQYF. Full variable domain (remainder filled in from reference TRBV19 and TRBJ2-7): DGGITQSPKYLFRKEGQNVTLSCEQNLNHDAMYWYRQDPGQGLRLIYYSQIVNDFQKGDIAEGYSVSREKKESFPLTVTSAQKNPTAFYLCASGIQGKRYEQYFGPGTRLTVT.

This chain uses TRBV9 with TRBJ1-1; D call uncertain. Germline V gene data show CDR1 as SGDLS and CDR2 as YYNGEE. Trimming stripped 2 bases from V and 3 bases from J, with 8 bases between. The CDR3 totals 13 residues. CDR3 in DNA: TGTGCCAGCAGCGTTTCCTACTACACTGAAGCTTTCTTT. It specifies CASSVSYYTEAFF.

The chain combines TRBV15 with TRBJ2-2; the D is unclear. Per germline, CDR1 LNHNV and CDR2 YYDKDF (reference sequence). V gave up 2 bases and J gave up 4 bases, with 5 bases separating them. The CDR3 has 13 residues. CDR3 protein: CATSRPVTGELFF. DNA for the CDR3: TGTGCCACCAGCAGACCTGTCACCGGGGAGCTGTTTTTT.

This CDR3 reads CASSLLGGYTF. The CDR3 DNA sequence: TGTGCCAGCAGCTTACTGGGGGGCTACACCTTC. V is TRBV7-9 and J is TRBJ1-2; no firm D call. This CDR3 is 11 amino acids long. The V gene's germline CDR1 is SEHNR and CDR2 FQNEAQ (reference sequence). V was clipped by 2 bases and J by 8 bases, with 6 bases between them.

CDR3 in amino acids: CASSLAGGANTGELFF. CDR3 in DNA: TGTGCCAGCAGCTTGGCCGGCGGAGCGAACACCGGGGAGCTGTTTTTT. V usage is TRBV5-6 and J usage is TRBJ2-2; D remains ambiguous. V lost 0 bases and J lost 0, with 9 bases in between. There are 16 residues in the CDR3. Per the germline V gene, CDR1 is SGHDT and CDR2 is YYEEEE.

About this clone: Other DNA sequences within the sample encode an identical CDR3. The chain combines TRBV6-4 with TRBJ2-3; either TRBD1 or TRBD2 may fit D (6 bases each). There are 14 residues in the CDR3. V was trimmed by 4 bases and J by 0 bases, leaving 8 bases between them. Germline V gene sequence: CDR1 MRHNA, CDR2 SNTAGT. The CDR3 coding sequence is TGTGCCAGCAGTGCGGGGGCTAGCACAGATACGCAGTATTTT. Protein: CASSAGASTDTQYF.

The chain uses TRBV20-1 and TRBJ2-3, with D possibly being TRBD1 (6 bases). The ends were cut back, 5 bases at V and 8 bases at J, with 11 bases in the middle. The CDR3 has 11 residues. Germline V gene sequence: CDR1 DFQATT, CDR2 SNEGSKA (reference sequence). CDR3 nucleotides: TGCAGTGCTGGGGGCGAGGGTACGCAGTATTTT. It encodes CSAGGEGTQYF.

V and J are TRBV30 and TRBJ1-5; unclear D gene. Germline values: CDR1 GTSNPN, CDR2 SVGIG (reference sequence). Deletions cut 1 base from V and 4 bases from J, with 5 bases between. The CDR3 has 12 amino acids. Here the CDR3 reads CAWSEGNQPQHF. DNA of the CDR3: TGTGCCTGGAGTGAAGGGAATCAGCCCCAGCATTTT.

This sequence joins TRBV10-2 and TRBJ1-4; no firm D call. The CDR3 has 13 amino acids. V gave up 2 bases and J gave up 7 bases, with 8 bases separating them. Germline CDR1 reads WSHSY; CDR2 reads SAAADI. CDR3 in DNA: TGCGCCAGCAGTGAGGGGAGAAGTGAAAAACTGTTTTTT. Translated: CASSEGRSEKLFF.

This sequence joins TRBV7-2 and TRBJ1-2; no firm D call. With 0 bases removed from V and 4 bases from J, the gap between germline ends came to 6 bases. Germline V gene sequence: CDR1 SGHTA, CDR2 FQGNSA. The CDR3 extends over 13 amino acids. CDR3 nucleotide sequence: TGTGCCAGCAGCTTAGCCAGCCTCTATGGCTACACCTTC. Protein sequence: CASSLASLYGYTF.